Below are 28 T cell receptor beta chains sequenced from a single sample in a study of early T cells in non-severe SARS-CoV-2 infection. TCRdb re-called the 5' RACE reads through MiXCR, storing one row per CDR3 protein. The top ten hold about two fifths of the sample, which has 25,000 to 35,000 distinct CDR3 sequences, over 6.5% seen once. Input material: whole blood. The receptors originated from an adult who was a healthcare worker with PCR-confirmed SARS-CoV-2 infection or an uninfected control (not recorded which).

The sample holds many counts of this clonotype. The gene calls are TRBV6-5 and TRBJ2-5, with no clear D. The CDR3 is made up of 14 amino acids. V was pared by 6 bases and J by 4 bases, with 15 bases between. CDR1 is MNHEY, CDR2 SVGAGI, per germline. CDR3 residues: CASSLPGHGETQYF. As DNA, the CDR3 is TGTGCCAGCAGCCTTCCGGGCCACGGAGAGACCCAGTACTTC.

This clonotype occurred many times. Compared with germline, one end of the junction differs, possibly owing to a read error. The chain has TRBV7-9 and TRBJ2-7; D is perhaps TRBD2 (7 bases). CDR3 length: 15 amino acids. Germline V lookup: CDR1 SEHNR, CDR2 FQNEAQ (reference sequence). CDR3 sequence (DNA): TGTGCCAGCGGCTTAAGGGGGGAGGGCCTCCACGAGCAGTACTTC. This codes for CASGLRGEGLHEQYF.

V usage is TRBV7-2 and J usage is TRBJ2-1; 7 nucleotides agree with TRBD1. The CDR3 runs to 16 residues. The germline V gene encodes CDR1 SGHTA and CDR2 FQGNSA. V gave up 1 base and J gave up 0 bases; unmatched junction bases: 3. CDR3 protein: CASSLEGTVSYNEQFF. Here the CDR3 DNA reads TGTGCCAGCAGCTTAGAAGGGACAGTCTCCTACAATGAGCAGTTCTTC.

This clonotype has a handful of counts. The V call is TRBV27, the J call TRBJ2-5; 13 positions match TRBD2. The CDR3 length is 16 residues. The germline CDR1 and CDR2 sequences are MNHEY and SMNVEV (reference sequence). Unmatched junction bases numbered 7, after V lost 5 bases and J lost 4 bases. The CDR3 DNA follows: TGTGCCAGCAGTCCGGGACTAGCGGGACAAACAGAGACCCAGTACTTC. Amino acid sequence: CASSPGLAGQTETQYF.

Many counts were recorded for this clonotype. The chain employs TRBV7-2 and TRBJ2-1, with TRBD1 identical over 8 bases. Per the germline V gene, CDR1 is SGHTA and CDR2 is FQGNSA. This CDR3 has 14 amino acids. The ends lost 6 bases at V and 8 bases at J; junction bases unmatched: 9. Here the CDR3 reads CASRLTGEWHEQFF. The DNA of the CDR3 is TGTGCCAGCAGACTGACAGGGGAATGGCATGAGCAGTTCTTC. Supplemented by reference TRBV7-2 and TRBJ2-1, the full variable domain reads GAGVSQSPSNKVTEKGKDVELRCDPISGHTALYWYRQSLGQGLEFLIYFQGNSAPDKSGLPSDRFSAERTGGSVSTLTIQRTQQEDSAVYLCASRLTGEWHEQFFGPGTRLTVL.

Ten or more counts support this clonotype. CDR3 protein: CATSVGAQKETQYF. In DNA, the CDR3 is TGTGCCACTTCCGTCGGGGCACAGAAAGAGACCCAGTACTTC. This sequence joins TRBV10-3 and TRBJ2-5; the D call may be TRBD1 or TRBD2 (5 bases each). V was pared by 10 bases and J by 3 bases, with 18 bases between. The CDR3 totals 14 residues. Germline V gene sequence: CDR1 ENHRY, CDR2 SYGVKD.

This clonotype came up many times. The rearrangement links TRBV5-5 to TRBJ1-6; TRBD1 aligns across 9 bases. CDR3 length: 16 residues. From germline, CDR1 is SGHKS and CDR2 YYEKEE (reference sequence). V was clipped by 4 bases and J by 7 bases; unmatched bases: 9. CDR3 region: CASSQGGTGPNSPLHF. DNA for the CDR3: TGTGCCAGCAGCCAAGGGGGGACAGGGCCCAATTCACCCCTCCACTTT.

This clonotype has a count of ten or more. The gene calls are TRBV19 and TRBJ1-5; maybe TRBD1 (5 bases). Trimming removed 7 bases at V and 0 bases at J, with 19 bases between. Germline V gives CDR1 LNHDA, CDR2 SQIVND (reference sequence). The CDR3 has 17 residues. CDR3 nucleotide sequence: TGTGCCAGTACCGCCAGGGTGAGGGGTTATAGCAATCAGCCCCAGCATTTT. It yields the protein CASTARVRGYSNQPQHF. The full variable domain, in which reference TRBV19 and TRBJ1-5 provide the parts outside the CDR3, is DGGITQSPKYLFRKEGQNVTLSCEQNLNHDAMYWYRQDPGQGLRLIYYSQIVNDFQKGDIAEGYSVSREKKESFPLTVTSAQKNPTAFYLCASTARVRGYSNQPQHFGDGTRLSIL.

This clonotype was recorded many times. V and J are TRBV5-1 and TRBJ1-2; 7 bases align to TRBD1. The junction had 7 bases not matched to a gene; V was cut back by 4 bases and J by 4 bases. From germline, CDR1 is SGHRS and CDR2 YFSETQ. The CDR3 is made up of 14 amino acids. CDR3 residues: CASSHGQAFYGYTF. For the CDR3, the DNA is TGCGCCAGCAGCCACGGACAGGCCTTCTATGGCTACACCTTC. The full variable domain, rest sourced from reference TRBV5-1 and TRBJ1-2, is KAGVTQTPRYLIKTRGQQVTLSCSPISGHRSVSWYQQTPGQGLQFLFEYFSETQRNKGNFPGRFSGRQFSNSRSEMNVSTLELGDSALYLCASSHGQAFYGYTFGSGTRLTVV.

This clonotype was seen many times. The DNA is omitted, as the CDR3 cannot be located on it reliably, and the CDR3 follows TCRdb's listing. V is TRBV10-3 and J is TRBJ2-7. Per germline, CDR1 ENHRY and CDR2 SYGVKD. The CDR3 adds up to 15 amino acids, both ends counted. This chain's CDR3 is CAISEYVGLGYEQYF.

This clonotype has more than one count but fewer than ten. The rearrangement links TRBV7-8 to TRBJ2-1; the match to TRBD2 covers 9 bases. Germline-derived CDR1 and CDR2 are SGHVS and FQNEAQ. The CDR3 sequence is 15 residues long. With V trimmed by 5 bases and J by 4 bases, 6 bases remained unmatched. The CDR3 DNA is TGTGCCAGCAGCGGGAGACTAGCGGTTTACAATGAGCAGTTCTTC. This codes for CASSGRLAVYNEQFF.

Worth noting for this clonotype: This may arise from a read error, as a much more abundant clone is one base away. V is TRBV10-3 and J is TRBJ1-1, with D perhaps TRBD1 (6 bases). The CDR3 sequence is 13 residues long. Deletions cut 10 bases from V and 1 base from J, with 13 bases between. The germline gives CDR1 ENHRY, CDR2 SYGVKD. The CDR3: CANRATGNTEAFF. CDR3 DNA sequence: TGTGCCAACAGGGCGACAGGGAACACTGAAGCTTTCTTT.

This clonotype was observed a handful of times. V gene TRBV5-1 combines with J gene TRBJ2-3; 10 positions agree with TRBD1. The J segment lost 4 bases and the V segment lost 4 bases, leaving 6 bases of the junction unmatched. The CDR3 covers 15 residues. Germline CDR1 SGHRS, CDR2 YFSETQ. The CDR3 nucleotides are TGCGCCAGCAGCACGGGACAGGGGTTATCAGATACGCAGTATTTT. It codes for CASSTGQGLSDTQYF.

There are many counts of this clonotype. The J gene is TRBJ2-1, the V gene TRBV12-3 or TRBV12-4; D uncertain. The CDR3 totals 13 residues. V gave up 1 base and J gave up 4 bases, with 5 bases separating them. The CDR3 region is CASSLEWYNEQFF. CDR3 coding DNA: TGTGCCAGCAGTTTAGAGTGGTACAATGAGCAGTTCTTC.

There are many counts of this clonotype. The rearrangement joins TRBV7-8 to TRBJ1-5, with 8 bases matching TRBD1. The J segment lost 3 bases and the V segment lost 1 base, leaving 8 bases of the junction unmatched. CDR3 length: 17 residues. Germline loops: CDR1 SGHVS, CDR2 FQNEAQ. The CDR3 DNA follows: TGTGCCAGCAGCTTAGGAGGGACAGGACCCTTCAATCAGCCCCAGCATTTT. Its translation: CASSLGGTGPFNQPQHF.

CDR3 residues: CASSTPGTGVKELFF. The CDR3 DNA sequence: TGTGCCAGCAGCACCCCCGGGACAGGGGTGAAGGAGCTGTTTTTT. The chain joins TRBV9 to TRBJ2-2; 10 positions agree with TRBD1. The germline gives CDR1 SGDLS, CDR2 YYNGEE. The CDR3 totals 15 residues. V was pared by 4 bases and J by 10 bases, with 10 bases of the junction left unmatched.

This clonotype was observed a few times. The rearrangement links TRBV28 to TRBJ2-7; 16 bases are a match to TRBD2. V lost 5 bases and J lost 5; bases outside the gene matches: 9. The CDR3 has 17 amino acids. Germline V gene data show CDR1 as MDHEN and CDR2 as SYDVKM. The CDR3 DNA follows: TGTGCCAGCAGTCCACCGGGACTAGCGGGAGGGCGGGACGAGCAGTACTTC. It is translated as CASSPPGLAGGRDEQYF.

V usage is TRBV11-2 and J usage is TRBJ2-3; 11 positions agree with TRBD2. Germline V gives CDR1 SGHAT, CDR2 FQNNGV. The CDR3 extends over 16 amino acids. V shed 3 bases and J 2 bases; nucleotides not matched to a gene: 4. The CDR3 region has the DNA TGTGCCAGCAGCTTGGGGACTAGCGGCGTCACAGATACGCAGTATTTT. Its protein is CASSLGTSGVTDTQYF.

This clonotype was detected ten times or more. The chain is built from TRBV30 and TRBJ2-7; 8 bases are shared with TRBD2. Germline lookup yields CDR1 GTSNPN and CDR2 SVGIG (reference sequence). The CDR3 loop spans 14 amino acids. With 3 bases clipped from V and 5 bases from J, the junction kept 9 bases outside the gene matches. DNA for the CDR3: TGTGCCTGGAGCGGGAGGGCCGTTTTCGACGAGCAGTACTTC. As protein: CAWSGRAVFDEQYF. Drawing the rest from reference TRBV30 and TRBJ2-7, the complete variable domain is SQTIHQWPATLVQPVGSPLSLECTVEGTSNPNLYWYRQAAGRGLQLLFYSVGIGQISSEVPQNLSASRPQDRQFILSSKKLLLSDSGFYLCAWSGRAVFDEQYFGPGTRLTVT.

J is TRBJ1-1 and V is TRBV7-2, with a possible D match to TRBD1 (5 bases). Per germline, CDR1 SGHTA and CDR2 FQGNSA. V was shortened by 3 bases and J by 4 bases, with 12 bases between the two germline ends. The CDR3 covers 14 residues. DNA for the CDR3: TGTGCCAGCAGCTTCGTCCAAAGGGGCACTGAAGCTTTCTTT. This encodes CASSFVQRGTEAFF.

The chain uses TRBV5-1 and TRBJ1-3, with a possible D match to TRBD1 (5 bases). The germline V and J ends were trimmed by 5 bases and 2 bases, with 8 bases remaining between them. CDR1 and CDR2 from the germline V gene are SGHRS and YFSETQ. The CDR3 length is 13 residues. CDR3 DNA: TGCGCCAGCAGTCCGGGGGCTGGAAACACCATATATTTT. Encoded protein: CASSPGAGNTIYF. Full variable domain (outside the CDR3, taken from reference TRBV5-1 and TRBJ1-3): KAGVTQTPRYLIKTRGQQVTLSCSPISGHRSVSWYQQTPGQGLQFLFEYFSETQRNKGNFPGRFSGRQFSNSRSEMNVSTLELGDSALYLCASSPGAGNTIYFGEGSWLTVV.

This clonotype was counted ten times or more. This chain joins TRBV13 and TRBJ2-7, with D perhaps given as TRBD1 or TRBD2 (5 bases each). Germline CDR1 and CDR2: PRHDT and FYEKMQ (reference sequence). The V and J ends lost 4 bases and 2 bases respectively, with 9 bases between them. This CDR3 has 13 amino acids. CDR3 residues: CASSSLGAYEQYF. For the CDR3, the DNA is TGTGCCAGCAGCTCCTTGGGGGCCTACGAGCAGTACTTC.

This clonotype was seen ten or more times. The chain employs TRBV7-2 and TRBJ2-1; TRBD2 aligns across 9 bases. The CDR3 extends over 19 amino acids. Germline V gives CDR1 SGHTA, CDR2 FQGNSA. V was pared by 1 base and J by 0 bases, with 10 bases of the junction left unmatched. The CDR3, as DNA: TGTGCCAGCAGCTTAGACCCCCAGCGGGGGGCCGTCTCCTACAATGAGCAGTTCTTC. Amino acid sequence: CASSLDPQRGAVSYNEQFF.

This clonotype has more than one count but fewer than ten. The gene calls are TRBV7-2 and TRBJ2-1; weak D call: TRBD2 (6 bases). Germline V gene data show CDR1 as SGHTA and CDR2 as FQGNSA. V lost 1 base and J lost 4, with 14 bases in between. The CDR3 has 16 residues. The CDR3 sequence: CASSLGSGVQYNEQFF. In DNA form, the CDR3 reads TGTGCCAGCAGCTTAGGCTCGGGGGTTCAATACAATGAGCAGTTCTTC.

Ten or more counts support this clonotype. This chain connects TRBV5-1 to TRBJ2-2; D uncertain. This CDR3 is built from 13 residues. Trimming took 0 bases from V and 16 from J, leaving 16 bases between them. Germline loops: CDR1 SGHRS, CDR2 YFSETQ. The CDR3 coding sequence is TGCGCCAGCAGCTTGGCCTTTTCCGAACGACCGTTTTTT. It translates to CASSLAFSERPFF.

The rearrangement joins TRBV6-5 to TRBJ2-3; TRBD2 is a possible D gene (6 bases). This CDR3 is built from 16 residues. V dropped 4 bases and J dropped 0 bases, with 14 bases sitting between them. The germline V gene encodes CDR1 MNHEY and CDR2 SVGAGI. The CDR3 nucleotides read TGTGCCAGCAGTTTCAATCCGGGACTTAGCACAGATACGCAGTATTTT. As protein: CASSFNPGLSTDTQYF.

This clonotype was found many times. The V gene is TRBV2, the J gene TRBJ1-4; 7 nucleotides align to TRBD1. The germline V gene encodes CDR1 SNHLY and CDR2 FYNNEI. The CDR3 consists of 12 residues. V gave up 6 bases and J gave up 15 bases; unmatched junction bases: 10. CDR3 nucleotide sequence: TGTGCCAGCAGATCCGACAGGGCGAATTTGTTTTTT. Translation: CASRSDRANLFF.

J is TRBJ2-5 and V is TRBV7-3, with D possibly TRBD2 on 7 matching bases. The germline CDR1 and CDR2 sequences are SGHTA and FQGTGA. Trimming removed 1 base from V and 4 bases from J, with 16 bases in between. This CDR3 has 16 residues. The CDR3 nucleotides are TGTGCCAGCAGCTTAATACCCGCCCGGGGGGCAGAGACCCAGTACTTC. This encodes CASSLIPARGAETQYF.